This T cell receptor beta chain originates from a study of long-term antiretroviral therapy in people with HIV (dated by TCRdb to between 2020 and 2023). As for the study more broadly: The earliest samples were collected about a decade before the 2015 WHO recommendation for immediate ART, when ART was typically delayed until CD4 counts fell. A retrospective serial study tested whether ART initiation and durable HIV suppression were associated with changes in peripheral blood TRB repertoire composition and diversity. The cohort contributed under 200 cryopreserved PBMC samples from about 33 adults with confirmed HIV infection, collected serially over a mean of 6 years (range 1-12). Eleven of the 30 participants with HIV were female. Test extractions of a monoclonal T-cell line alongside approximately 36 polyclonal samples showed no cross-contamination during QIAcube processing.

To be included, a participant needed at least one PBMC sample from before ART initiation plus at least two post-ART samples. Every participant with HIV received treatment in the United States of America. Cryopreserved samples of roughly 0.95-10 million PBMC were thawed and washed before DNA extraction. At the time of the earliest PBMC sample, participants with HIV were aged between about 23 and 55 years. PBMC samples were contributed by each participant from 1-4 timepoints before ART initiation and 2-8 timepoints after ART initiation, with a median of 7 samples. Serial HIV viral load, CD4+ T-cell count, ART history and demographic data were obtained for every participant. Genomic DNA was extracted from unsorted PBMC with a Qiagen kit on a QIAcube, processed in batches of 12 samples. The immunoSEQ hsTCRB v3.0 assay was used at survey level resolution to sequence the TRB variable region. The target sequencing depth for TRB was about 40,000-55,000 T-cell genomes per sample. TRB libraries were pooled and sequenced on an Illumina MiSeq using a v3 150-cycle kit. Per the source publication's procedure: Repertoire analysis ran in R within a reproducible Nextflow workflow covering QC, data transformation and analysis. LymphoSeq2, an R package for AIRR-Seq data exploration, was used to implement custom analyses. A handful of samples yielding fewer than 5000 total TRB sequences were excluded, leaving 150 to 200 analyzed HIV repertoires. Among the roughly 190 retained HIV repertoires, 55 to 65 were collected before ART initiation and around 130 were collected after ART initiation. Repertoires were downsampled to 5000 TRB nucleotide sequences, and summary statistics were averaged over 100 downsampling iterations. TRB sequences were retained for analysis only if CDR3 regions of at least seven amino acids were present. A Shannon entropy-derived clonality score and the Gini coefficient were used to measure diversity. In the repertoire networks, any two of the top 5000 CDR3 amino acid sequences were linked whenever the two sequences differed by an edit distance of one. Antigen specificity groups and MHC restriction were predicted for TRB CDR3 amino acid sequences with GLIPH2. To flag known associations with CMV, EBV, HIV or tissue antigens, CDR3 amino acid sequences were compared against VDJdb and McPAS-TCR. Pre-ART, post-ART and control groups were compared with Wilcoxon signed-rank tests and Holm-Bonferroni correction. TCRdb limited this immuneACCESS table to in-frame rearrangements with V and J called. A share of clones is missing; checked studies link under half to unresolved V genes, and the rest is unexplained. The V and J calls and clone size were taken over from that table, and D and trimming were inferred from the DNA. For this sample there are about 40,000 clones; roughly 87% appear just once. Less than 8% of the sample is in the top ten clones.

Points on this clone: No cognate antigen has been identified for it. Base qualities are missing; no much larger clone stands one base away.

Study-wide conclusions, independent of this receptor: A significant increase in TRB diversity was found to be associated with ART initiation, although TRB diversity was observed to remain significantly below that of transplant donor controls even after long-term ART. Because PBMC availability was limited, only the TCR beta chain was sequenced, with no alpha chain pairing. Inferences about post-ART repertoire changes are limited because no data were available on ART adherence, viral resistance or therapy changes. Because pre-ART samples had limited cell numbers, unsorted PBMC were profiled rather than sorted CD4+ and CD8+ T cells. CDR3 length ranges in HIV repertoires were narrower than in controls, and network structure suggested an antigen-experienced repertoire with only a slight naive shift after ART. The repertoire was dominated across all time points by expanded TRB clones identified before ART initiation, although this dominance was seen to fluctuate and to decrease in many PLHIV after ART. The samples span the years 2004 to 2017, and the ART regimens used may be less effective than current regimens.

CDR1 and CDR2 were assigned from the germline V gene (reference sequence) as SEHNR and FQNEAQ. V lost 4 bases and J lost 5 bases, and the count of bases not matched to a germline gene is 10. Inclusive of the bounding cysteine and phenylalanine, the CDR3 is 15 residues long. CDR3 DNA is the only sequence kept; it has 45 bases, read in frame from the first base. The V and J segments used are TRBV7-9 and TRBJ1-1; a stretch of 7 junction bases matches TRBD1. The TCR sequence derives from a man aged 18-30 years with HIV. Sequenced here: unsorted PBMCs, sampled 1 year after starting antiretroviral therapy. The bases are TGTGCCAGCAGCTCGAACAGGGGCGCGAGGACTGAAGCTTTCTTT. The resulting protein is CASSSNRGARTEAFF. The reference TRBV7-9 and TRBJ1-1 proteins fill in what lies around the CDR3, so the full variable domain reads DTGVSQNPRHKITKRGQNVTFRCDPISEHNRLYWYRQTLGQGPEFLTYFQNEAQLEKSRLLSDRFSAERPKGSFSTLEIQRTEQGDSAMYLCASSSNRGARTEAFFGQGTRLTVV.